The clone carrying this T cell receptor beta chain was counted ten times or more. Its antigen is unidentified. The data originate from a study of spatial heterogeneity in lung cancer. Study summary: There were, on average, more than ten raw-read appearances for each unique TCR and UMI combination. Study results and caveats: In tumors, expanded intratumoral alpha and beta TCR counts tracked mutation counts. Estimates put coverage of tumor T cells about 7% for alpha and 13% for beta chains.

CDR1 and CDR2 from the germline V gene are SGHTA and FQGNSA. This CDR3 contains 12 residues. V lost 4 bases to trimming and J lost 6 bases, with 9 bases between them. Time point indicated: sample taken at primary tumor resection. Material for sequencing was whole RNA from tumor, nontumor lung or frozen PBMC, left unsorted. A unique molecular identifier was carried by every single TCR cDNA molecule. TCRdb itself ran the 5' RACE reads through MiXCR, one entry per CDR3 protein. This sample has roughly 20,000 distinct CDR3 sequences, with over 2.5% found just once. The sequencing here drew on lung tumor tissue, taken at surgery. The chain couples TRBV7-2 to TRBJ1-2; no firm D call. The clonotype was recovered from a male donor with early-stage non-small cell lung cancer. CDR3 protein: CASSSLTDGYTF. The CDR3 nucleotides read TGTGCCAGCAGCTCTCTGACGGATGGCTACACCTTC.